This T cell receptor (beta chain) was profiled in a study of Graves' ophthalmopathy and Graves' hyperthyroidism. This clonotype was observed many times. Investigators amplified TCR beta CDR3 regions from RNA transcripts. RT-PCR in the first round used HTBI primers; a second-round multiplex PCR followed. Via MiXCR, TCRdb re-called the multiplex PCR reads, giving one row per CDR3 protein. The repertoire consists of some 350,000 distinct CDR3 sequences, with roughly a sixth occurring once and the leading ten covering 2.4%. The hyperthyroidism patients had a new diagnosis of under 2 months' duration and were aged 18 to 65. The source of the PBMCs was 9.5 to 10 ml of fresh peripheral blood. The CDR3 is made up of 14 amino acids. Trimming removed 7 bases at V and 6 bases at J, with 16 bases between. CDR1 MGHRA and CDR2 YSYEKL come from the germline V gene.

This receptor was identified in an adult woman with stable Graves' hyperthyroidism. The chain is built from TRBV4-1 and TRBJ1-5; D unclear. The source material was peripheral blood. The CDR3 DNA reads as TGCGCCAGCAAACTCGAGACTGGCGGTCAGCCCCAGCATTTT. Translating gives CASKLETGGQPQHF.